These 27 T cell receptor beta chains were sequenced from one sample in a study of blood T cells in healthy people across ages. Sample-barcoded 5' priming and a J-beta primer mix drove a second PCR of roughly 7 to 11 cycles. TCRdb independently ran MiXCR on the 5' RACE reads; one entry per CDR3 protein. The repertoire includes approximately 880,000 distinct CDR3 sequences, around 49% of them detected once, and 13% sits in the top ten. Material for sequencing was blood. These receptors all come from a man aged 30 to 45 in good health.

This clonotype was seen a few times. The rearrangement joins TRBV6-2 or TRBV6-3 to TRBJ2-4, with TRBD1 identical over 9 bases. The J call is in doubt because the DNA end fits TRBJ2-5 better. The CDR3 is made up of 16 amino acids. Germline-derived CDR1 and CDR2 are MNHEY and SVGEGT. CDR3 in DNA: TGTGCCAGCAGCCAGGGACAGGGTTGGAATAAGGAGACCCAGTACTTC. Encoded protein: CASSQGQGWNKETQYF.

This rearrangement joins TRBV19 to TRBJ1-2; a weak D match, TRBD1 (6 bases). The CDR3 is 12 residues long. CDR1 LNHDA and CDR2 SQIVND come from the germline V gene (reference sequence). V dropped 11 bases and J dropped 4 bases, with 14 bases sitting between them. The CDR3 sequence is CAWPGHLYGYTF. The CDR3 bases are TGTGCCTGGCCGGGACACCTCTATGGCTACACCTTC.

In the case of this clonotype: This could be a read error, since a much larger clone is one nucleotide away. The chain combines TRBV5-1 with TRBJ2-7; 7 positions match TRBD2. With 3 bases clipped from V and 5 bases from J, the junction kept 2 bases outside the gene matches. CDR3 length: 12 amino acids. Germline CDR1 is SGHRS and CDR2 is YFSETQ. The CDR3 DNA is TGCGCCAGCAGCTGGGGAGGGAACGAGCAGTACTTC. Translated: CASSWGGNEQYF.

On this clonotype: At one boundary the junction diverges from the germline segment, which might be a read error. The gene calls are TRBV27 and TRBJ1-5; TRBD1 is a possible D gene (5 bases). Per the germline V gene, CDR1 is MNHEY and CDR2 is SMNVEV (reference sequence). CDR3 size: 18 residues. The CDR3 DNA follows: TGTGCCAGAAAACCGACCGCGGGGCCGGGGAATAGCAATCAGCCCCGGCATTTT. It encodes CARKPTAGPGNSNQPRHF.

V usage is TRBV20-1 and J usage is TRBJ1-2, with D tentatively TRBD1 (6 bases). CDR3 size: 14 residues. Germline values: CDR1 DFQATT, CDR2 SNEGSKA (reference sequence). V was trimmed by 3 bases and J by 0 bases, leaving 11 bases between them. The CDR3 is CSASRDTTNYGYTF. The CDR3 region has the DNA TGCAGTGCTAGTAGGGACACGACTAACTATGGCTACACCTTC.

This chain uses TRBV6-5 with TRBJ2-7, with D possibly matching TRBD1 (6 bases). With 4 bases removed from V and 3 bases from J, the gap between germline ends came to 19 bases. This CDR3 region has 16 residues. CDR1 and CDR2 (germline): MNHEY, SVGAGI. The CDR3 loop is CASSSTLLGQNYEQYF. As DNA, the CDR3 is TGTGCCAGCAGTTCAACCCTCCTCGGACAGAACTACGAGCAGTACTTC.

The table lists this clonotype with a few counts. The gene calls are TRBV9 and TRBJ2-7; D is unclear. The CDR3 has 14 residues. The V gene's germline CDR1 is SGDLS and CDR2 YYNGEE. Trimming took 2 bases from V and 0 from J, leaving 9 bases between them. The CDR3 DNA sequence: TGTGCCAGCAGCGTGGACGGAAACTCCTACGAGCAGTACTTC. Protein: CASSVDGNSYEQYF.

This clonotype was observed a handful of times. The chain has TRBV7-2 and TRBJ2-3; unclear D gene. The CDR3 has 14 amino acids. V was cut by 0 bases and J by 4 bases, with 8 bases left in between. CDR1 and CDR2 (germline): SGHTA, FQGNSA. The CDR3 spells CASSLAQAPDTQYF. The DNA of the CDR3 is TGTGCCAGCAGCTTAGCTCAGGCCCCAGATACGCAGTATTTT.

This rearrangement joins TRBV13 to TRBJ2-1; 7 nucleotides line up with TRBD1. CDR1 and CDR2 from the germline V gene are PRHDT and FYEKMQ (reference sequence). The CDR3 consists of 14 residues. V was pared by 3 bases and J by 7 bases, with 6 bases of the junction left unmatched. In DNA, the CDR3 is TGTGCCAGCAGCTTTCTAGGACAGGAGAATGAGCAGTTCTTC. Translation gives CASSFLGQENEQFF.

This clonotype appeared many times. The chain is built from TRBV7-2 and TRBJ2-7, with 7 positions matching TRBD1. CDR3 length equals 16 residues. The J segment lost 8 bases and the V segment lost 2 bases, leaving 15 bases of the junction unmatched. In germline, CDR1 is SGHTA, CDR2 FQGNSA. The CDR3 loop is CASSLRVRDRVVKQYF. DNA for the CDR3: TGTGCCAGCAGCTTACGTGTTCGAGACAGGGTGGTAAAGCAGTACTTC.

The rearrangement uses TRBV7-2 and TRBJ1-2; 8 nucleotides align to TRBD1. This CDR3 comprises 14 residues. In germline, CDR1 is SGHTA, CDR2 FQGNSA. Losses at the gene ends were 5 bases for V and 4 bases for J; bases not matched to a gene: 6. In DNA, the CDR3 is TGTGCCAGCAGCCCTAGGGACAGGATCTATGGCTACACCTTC. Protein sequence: CASSPRDRIYGYTF.

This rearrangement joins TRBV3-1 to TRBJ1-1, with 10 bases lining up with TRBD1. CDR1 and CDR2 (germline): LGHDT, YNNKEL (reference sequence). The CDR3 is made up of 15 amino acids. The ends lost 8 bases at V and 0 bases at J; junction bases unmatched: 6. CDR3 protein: CASQGTGVMNTEAFF. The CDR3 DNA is TGTGCCAGCCAGGGGACAGGGGTAATGAACACTGAAGCTTTCTTT.

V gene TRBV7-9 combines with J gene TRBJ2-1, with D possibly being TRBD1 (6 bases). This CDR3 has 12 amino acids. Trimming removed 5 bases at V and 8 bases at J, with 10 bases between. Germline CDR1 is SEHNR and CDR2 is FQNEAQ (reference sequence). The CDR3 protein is CASSQGIDEQFF. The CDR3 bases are TGTGCCAGCAGCCAGGGGATAGATGAGCAGTTCTTC.

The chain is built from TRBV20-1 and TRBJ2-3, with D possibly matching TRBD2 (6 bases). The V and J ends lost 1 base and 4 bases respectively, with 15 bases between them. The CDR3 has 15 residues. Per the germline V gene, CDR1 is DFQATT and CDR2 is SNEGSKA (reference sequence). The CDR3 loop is CSARGGGMAPDTQYF. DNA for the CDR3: TGCAGTGCTAGAGGAGGAGGGATGGCGCCAGATACGCAGTATTTT.

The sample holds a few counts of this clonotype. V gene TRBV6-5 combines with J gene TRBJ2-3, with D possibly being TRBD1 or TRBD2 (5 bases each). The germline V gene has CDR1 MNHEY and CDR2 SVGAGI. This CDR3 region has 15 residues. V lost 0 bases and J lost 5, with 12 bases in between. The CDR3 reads CASSYSSAGRDTQYF. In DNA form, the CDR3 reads TGTGCCAGCAGTTACTCGAGCGCAGGGAGAGATACGCAGTATTTT.

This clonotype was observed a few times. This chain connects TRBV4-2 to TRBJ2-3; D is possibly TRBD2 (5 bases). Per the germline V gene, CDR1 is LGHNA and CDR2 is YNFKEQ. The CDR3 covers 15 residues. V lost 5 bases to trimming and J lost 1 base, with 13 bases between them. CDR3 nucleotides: TGTGCCAGCAGCTCGAAAGCGGAGGGCACAGATACGCAGTATTTT. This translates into CASSSKAEGTDTQYF.

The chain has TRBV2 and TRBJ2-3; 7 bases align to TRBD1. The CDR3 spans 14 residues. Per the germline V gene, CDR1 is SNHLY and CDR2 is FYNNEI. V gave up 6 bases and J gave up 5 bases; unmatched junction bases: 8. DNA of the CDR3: TGTGCCAGCAGCAAGGGGGCCCTGGGAGATACGCAGTATTTT. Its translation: CASSKGALGDTQYF.

For the CDR3, the DNA is TGCAGCGCTGGACAGGGGGTGAACACCGGGGAGCTGTTTTTT. This gives the protein CSAGQGVNTGELFF. The chain employs TRBV29-1 and TRBJ2-2; TRBD1 matches at 10 bases. The trim removed 7 bases at V and 1 base at J, leaving 3 bases unmatched. Germline CDR1 reads SQVTM; CDR2 reads ANQGSEA. The CDR3 extends over 14 amino acids.

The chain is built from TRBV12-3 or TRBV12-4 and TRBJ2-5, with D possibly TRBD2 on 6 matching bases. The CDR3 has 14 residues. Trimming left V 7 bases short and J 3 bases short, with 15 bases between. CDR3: CASTPRTTKETQYF. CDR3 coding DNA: TGTGCCAGCACCCCGAGGACTACTAAAGAGACCCAGTACTTC.

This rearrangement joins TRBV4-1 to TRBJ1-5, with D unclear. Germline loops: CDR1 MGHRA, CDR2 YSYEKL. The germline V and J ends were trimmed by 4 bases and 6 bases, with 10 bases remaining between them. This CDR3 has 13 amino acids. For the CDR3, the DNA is TGCGCCAGCAGCCTGACTTGGGGTCAGCCCCAGCATTTT. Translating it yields CASSLTWGQPQHF.

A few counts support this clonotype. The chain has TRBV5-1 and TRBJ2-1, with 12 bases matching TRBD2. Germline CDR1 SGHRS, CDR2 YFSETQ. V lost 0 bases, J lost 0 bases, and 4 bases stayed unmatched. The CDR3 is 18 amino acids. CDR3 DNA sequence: TGCGCCAGCAGCTTGGGGACTAGCGGGGAACACTCCTACAATGAGCAGTTCTTC. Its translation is CASSLGTSGEHSYNEQFF.

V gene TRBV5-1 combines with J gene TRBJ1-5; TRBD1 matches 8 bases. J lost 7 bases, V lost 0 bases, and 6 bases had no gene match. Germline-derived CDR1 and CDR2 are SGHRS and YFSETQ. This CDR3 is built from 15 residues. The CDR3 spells CASSLGGQGGQPQHF. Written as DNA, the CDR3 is TGCGCCAGCAGCTTGGGCGGACAGGGTGGGCAGCCCCAGCATTTT.

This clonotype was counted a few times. As DNA, the CDR3 is TGTGCCAGCAGCGTAGGTAGCCCAGATACGCAGTATTTT. This gives the protein CASSVGSPDTQYF. V and J are TRBV9 and TRBJ2-3; D gene uncertain. V gave up 0 bases and J gave up 4 bases, with 6 bases separating them. This CDR3 has 13 residues. Looked up from germline, CDR1 is SGDLS and CDR2 is YYNGEE.

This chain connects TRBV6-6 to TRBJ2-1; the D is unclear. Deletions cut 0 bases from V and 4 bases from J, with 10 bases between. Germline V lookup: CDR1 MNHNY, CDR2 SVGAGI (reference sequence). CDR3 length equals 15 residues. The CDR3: CASSYSQGPYNEQFF. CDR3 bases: TGTGCCAGCAGTTACTCCCAAGGCCCTTACAATGAGCAGTTCTTC.

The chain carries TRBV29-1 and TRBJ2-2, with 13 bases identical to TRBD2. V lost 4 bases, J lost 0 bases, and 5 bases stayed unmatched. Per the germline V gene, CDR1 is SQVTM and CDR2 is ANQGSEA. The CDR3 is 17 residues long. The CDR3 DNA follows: TGCAGCGTTGCCCGGACTAGCGGGGGCCCGAACACCGGGGAGCTGTTTTTT. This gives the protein CSVARTSGGPNTGELFF.

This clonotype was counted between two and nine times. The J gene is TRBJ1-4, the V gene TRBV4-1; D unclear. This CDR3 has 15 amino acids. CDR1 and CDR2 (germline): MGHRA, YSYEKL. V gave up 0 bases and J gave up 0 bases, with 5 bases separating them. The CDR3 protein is CASSQDRTTNEKLFF. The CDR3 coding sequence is TGCGCCAGCAGCCAAGATAGGACAACTAATGAAAAACTGTTTTTT.

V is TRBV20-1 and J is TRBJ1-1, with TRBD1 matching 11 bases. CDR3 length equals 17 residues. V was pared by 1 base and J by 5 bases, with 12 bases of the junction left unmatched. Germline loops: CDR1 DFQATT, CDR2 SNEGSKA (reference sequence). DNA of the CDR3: TGCAGTGCTAGAGCTAGTGGAGCCGGGACAGGGGGGACTGAAGCTTTCTTT. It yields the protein CSARASGAGTGGTEAFF.